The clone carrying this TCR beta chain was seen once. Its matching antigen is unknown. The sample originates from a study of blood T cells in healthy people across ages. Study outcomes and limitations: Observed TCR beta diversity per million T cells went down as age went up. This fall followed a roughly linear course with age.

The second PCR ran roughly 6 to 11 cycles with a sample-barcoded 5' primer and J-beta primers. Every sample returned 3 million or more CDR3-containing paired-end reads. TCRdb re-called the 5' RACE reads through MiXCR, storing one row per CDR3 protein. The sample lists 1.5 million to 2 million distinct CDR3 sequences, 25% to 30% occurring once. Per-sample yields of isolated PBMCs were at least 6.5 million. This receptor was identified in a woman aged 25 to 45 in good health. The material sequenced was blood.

CDR3 in DNA: TGCAGTGCACTTTCGGGACGGCGAGCCTACGAGCAGTACTTC. This encodes CSALSGRRAYEQYF. The chain employs TRBV20-1 and TRBJ2-7; D is tentatively TRBD1 or TRBD2 (5 bases each). Trimming took off 6 bases at V and 2 bases at J, with 17 bases between the two ends. The CDR3 covers 14 residues. The germline V gene encodes CDR1 DFQATT and CDR2 SNEGSKA (reference sequence).